The 28 T cell receptor beta chains given below trace back to one sample, sequenced in a study of a mutant IDH1 vaccine in newly diagnosed glioma. The time point here: week 35, safety follow-up. Vaccine doses each comprised 300 ug of mutant IDH1 20-mer peptide, with topical imiquimod. This table comes from immunoSEQ multiplex PCR, and its TCRdb copy is limited to in-frame clones, with some not included. The data show about 50,000 clones, approximately 92% seen once. The antigens of these receptors remain unknown. Material: PBMCs, obtained from a glioma patient whose treatment included an IDH1 peptide vaccine. These TCRs come from a man aged 45 to 65 with glioma.

J is TRBJ1-5 and V is TRBV19; maybe TRBD1 (6 bases). Germline assignment: CDR1 LNHDA and CDR2 SQIVND (reference sequence). V was cut by 8 bases and J by 3 bases, with 11 bases left in between. The CDR3 spans 13 residues. CDR3 sequence reads: CASWTDDNQPQHF. The CDR3, as DNA: TGTGCCAGTTGGACAGACGACAATCAGCCCCAGCATTTT. The full variable domain, in which reference TRBV19 and TRBJ1-5 provide the parts outside the CDR3, is DGGITQSPKYLFRKEGQNVTLSCEQNLNHDAMYWYRQDPGQGLRLIYYSQIVNDFQKGDIAEGYSVSREKKESFPLTVTSAQKNPTAFYLCASWTDDNQPQHFGDGTRLSIL.

The chain couples TRBV5-8 to TRBJ2-6; D gene ambiguous. With 1 base removed from V and 1 base from J, the gap between germline ends came to 9 bases. The length of the CDR3 is 16 residues. The germline V gene encodes CDR1 SGHTS and CDR2 YDEGEE. The CDR3 coding sequence is TGTGCCAGCAGCTTGAGTATTTCGTCTGGGGCCAACGTCCTGACTTTC. It codes for CASSLSISSGANVLTF.

CDR3 loop: CASSRGGTSGFSYEQYF. Written as DNA, the CDR3 is TGCGCCAGCAGCCGAGGGGGGACTAGCGGGTTCTCCTACGAGCAGTACTTC. The chain employs TRBV4-1 and TRBJ2-7, with 12 bases aligning to TRBD2. V lost 4 bases, J lost 0 bases, and 7 bases stayed unmatched. The CDR3 sequence is 17 residues long. Germline CDR1 reads MGHRA; CDR2 reads YSYEKL.

V and J are TRBV10-1 and TRBJ2-3, with 8 bases fitting TRBD1. This CDR3 spans 14 amino acids. Germline lookup yields CDR1 WNHNN and CDR2 SYGVQD (reference sequence). Losses at the gene ends were 6 bases for V and 2 bases for J; bases not matched to a gene: 4. The CDR3 DNA sequence: TGCGCCAGCAGCCCAGGGGGCCCCACAGATACGCAGTATTTT. It yields the protein CASSPGGPTDTQYF.

The rearrangement links TRBV5-1 to TRBJ2-5, with a weak D call TRBD1 (6 bases). V was trimmed by 4 bases and J by 9 bases, leaving 22 bases between them. Germline V gene lookup returns CDR1 SGHRS and CDR2 YFSETQ. This CDR3 has 15 amino acids. The CDR3 bases are TGCGCCAGCAGCATGGACAGTGCAGCCCAAGGGGCCCAGTACTTC. This codes for CASSMDSAAQGAQYF.

This clone was seen only once. The V call is TRBV7-6, the J call TRBJ2-3; 11 bases map to TRBD2. The CDR3 sequence is 17 residues long. With V trimmed by 5 bases and J by 4 bases, 11 bases remained unmatched. Germline lookup yields CDR1 SGHVS and CDR2 FNYEAQ. CDR3 sequence: CASSPLHSGGAADTQYF. CDR3 nucleotides: TGTGCCAGCAGCCCTCTTCATAGCGGGGGGGCCGCAGATACGCAGTATTTT. Together with reference TRBV7-6 and TRBJ2-3, the CDR3 gives the full variable domain: GAGVSQSPRYKVTKRGQDVALRCDPISGHVSLYWYRQALGQGPEFLTYFNYEAQQDKSGLPNDRFSAERPEGSISTLTIQRTEQRDSAMYRCASSPLHSGGAADTQYFGPGTRLTVL.

This chain links TRBV15 with TRBJ1-5, with TRBD1 matching 7 bases. Germline CDR1 reads LNHNV; CDR2 reads YYDKDF (reference sequence). V trimming: 1 base; J trimming: 3 bases; junction bases outside the gene matches: 3. This CDR3 has 15 residues. The CDR3 loop is CATSRGTGPNQPQHF. The CDR3 bases are TGTGCCACCAGCAGAGGGACAGGCCCCAATCAGCCCCAGCATTTT. The full variable domain, completed using reference TRBV15 and TRBJ1-5, is DAMVIQNPRYQVTQFGKPVTLSCSQTLNHNVMYWYQQKSSQAPKLLFHYYDKDFNNEADTPDNFQSRRPNTSFCFLDIRSPGLGDTAMYLCATSRGTGPNQPQHFGDGTRLSIL.

This chain uses TRBV27 with TRBJ1-6; the D is unclear. Germline CDR1 reads MNHEY; CDR2 reads SMNVEV (reference sequence). The CDR3 has 17 amino acids. V lost 8 bases, J lost 0 bases, and 17 bases lay in between. CDR3: CASSVRRGSSYNSPLHF. As DNA, the CDR3 is TGTGCCAGCTCGGTCAGGCGGGGAAGCTCCTATAATTCACCCCTCCACTTT.

The chain employs TRBV5-5 and TRBJ2-5, with D possibly being TRBD2 (7 bases). Germline values: CDR1 SGHKS, CDR2 YYEKEE (reference sequence). V shed 1 base and J shed 1 base, with 11 bases lying between them. The CDR3 runs 15 residues. The CDR3 loop reads CASSLRGAPQETQYF. Here the CDR3 DNA reads TGTGCCAGCAGCTTGCGGGGGGCCCCCCAAGAGACCCAGTACTTC.

The chain carries TRBV19 and TRBJ2-1, with D perhaps TRBD2 (6 bases). The V end was cut by 8 bases, the J end by 5 bases, with 10 bases between. Germline V lookup: CDR1 LNHDA, CDR2 SQIVND (reference sequence). The CDR3 totals 12 residues. The CDR3 DNA sequence: TGTGCCAGTGCCGGGACTCACAATGAGCAGTTCTTC. Amino acid sequence: CASAGTHNEQFF. Using reference TRBV19 and TRBJ2-1 for the parts outside the CDR3, the full variable domain is DGGITQSPKYLFRKEGQNVTLSCEQNLNHDAMYWYRQDPGQGLRLIYYSQIVNDFQKGDIAEGYSVSREKKESFPLTVTSAQKNPTAFYLCASAGTHNEQFFGPGTRLTVL.

The chain is built from TRBV4-3 and TRBJ1-1; TRBD1 matches 8 bases. The trim removed 3 bases at V and 1 base at J, leaving 4 bases unmatched. The CDR3 is 15 amino acids. Germline assignment: CDR1 LGHNA and CDR2 YSLEER. The DNA of the CDR3 is TGCGCCAGCAGCCACCTACAGGGGGGGAACACTGAAGCTTTCTTT. As protein: CASSHLQGGNTEAFF.

This clone showed up just once. V usage is TRBV10-3 and J usage is TRBJ2-4; TRBD2 matches at 15 bases. The V segment lost 5 bases and the J segment 6 bases; nucleotides outside the gene matches: 11. Germline V lookup: CDR1 ENHRY, CDR2 SYGVKD. The CDR3 totals 18 residues. The CDR3 region has the DNA TGTGCCATCAGTCCTGGACTAGCGGGGGGGCCAAGGTCAAACATTCAGTACTTC. Translating it yields CAISPGLAGGPRSNIQYF.

This clone was observed once. The rearrangement uses TRBV19 and TRBJ1-1; 10 bases line up with TRBD1. Trimming took 9 bases from V and 6 from J; bases not matched to a gene: 19. The CDR3 spans 17 residues. From germline, CDR1 is LNHDA and CDR2 SQIVND (reference sequence). This CDR3 is CASLNSGTGVYRAEAFF. The CDR3 DNA reads TGTGCCAGCCTCAATTCCGGGACAGGGGTTTATCGGGCTGAAGCTTTCTTT.

This chain joins TRBV19 and TRBJ1-1; weak D call: TRBD1 (5 bases). The CDR3 runs to 14 residues. With 3 bases removed from V and 1 base from J, the gap between germline ends came to 9 bases. The germline V gene encodes CDR1 LNHDA and CDR2 SQIVND (reference sequence). The CDR3 sequence is CASSISGGNTEAFF. The CDR3, as DNA: TGTGCCAGTAGTATTAGTGGGGGGAACACTGAAGCTTTCTTT.

The chain has TRBV5-5 and TRBJ2-7; the D call may be TRBD1 or TRBD2 (5 bases each). With 3 bases removed from V and 7 bases from J, the gap between germline ends came to 23 bases. The CDR3 extends over 16 amino acids. Germline values: CDR1 SGHKS, CDR2 YYEKEE (reference sequence). Here the CDR3 DNA reads TGTGCCAGCAGCTGGACCGGGGCCTTATCCGCGAGGGAGCAGTACTTC. This translates into CASSWTGALSAREQYF.

By sample fraction, this clone is medium-sized. This sequence joins TRBV5-1 and TRBJ1-1; D is unclear. Germline V gives CDR1 SGHRS, CDR2 YFSETQ. This CDR3 has 15 amino acids. V lost 0 bases, J lost 4 bases, and 13 bases lay in between. The DNA of the CDR3 is TGCGCCAGCAGCTTGGGGAAGGGTTTGGGCACTGAAGCTTTCTTT. This translates into CASSLGKGLGTEAFF.

A single count supports this clone. The rearrangement links TRBV7-2 to TRBJ1-4; 10 bases line up with TRBD1. The J segment lost 14 bases and the V segment lost 1 base, leaving 4 bases of the junction unmatched. This CDR3 has 13 residues. Germline CDR1 is SGHTA and CDR2 is FQGNSA. The CDR3 region has the DNA TGTGCCAGCAGCTTAGATTGGGACAGGGGTCTGTTTTTT. Translated: CASSLDWDRGLFF.

The genes are TRBV11-2 and TRBJ2-5, with D unclear. Germline CDR1 is SGHAT and CDR2 is FQNNGV. The CDR3 consists of 12 residues. The V and J ends lost 0 bases and 4 bases respectively, with 3 bases between them. The CDR3 bases are TGTGCCAGCAGCTTAGAACTAGAGACCCAGTACTTC. It is translated as CASSLELETQYF.

This clone was seen a single time. The chain combines TRBV29-1 with TRBJ1-2; no firm D call. Germline values: CDR1 SQVTM, CDR2 ANQGSEA. This CDR3 is 11 amino acids long. The germline V and J ends were trimmed by 4 bases and 5 bases, with 8 bases remaining between them. This CDR3 reads CSVVTTYGYTF. Here the CDR3 DNA reads TGCAGCGTTGTTACGACTTATGGCTACACCTTC. Full variable domain (remainder filled in from reference TRBV29-1 and TRBJ1-2): SAVISQKPSRDICQRGTSLTIQCQVDSQVTMMFWYRQQPGQSLTLIATANQGSEATYESGFVIDKFPISRPNLTFSTLTVSNMSPEDSSIYLCSVVTTYGYTFGSGTRLTVV.

The chain joins TRBV11-2 to TRBJ2-5; weak D call: TRBD2 (6 bases). The CDR3 has 14 amino acids. In germline, CDR1 is SGHAT, CDR2 FQNNGV. V dropped 2 bases and J dropped 5 bases, with 12 bases sitting between them. CDR3 nucleotides: TGTGCCAGCAGCTTACCGGGGGTGGGGGAGACCCAGTACTTC. This gives the protein CASSLPGVGETQYF.

V and J are TRBV7-3 and TRBJ2-7; D is unclear. Trimming left V 2 bases short and J 5 bases short, with 10 bases between. CDR1 SGHTA and CDR2 FQGTGA come from the germline V gene. The CDR3 has 13 residues. The CDR3 DNA is TGTGCCAGCAGCTTATCATCGTCTAACGAGCAGTACTTC. This codes for CASSLSSSNEQYF.

The chain couples TRBV6-6 to TRBJ1-1; maybe TRBD1 (6 bases). Trimming took 6 bases from V and 4 from J, leaving 15 bases between them. The germline gives CDR1 MNHNY, CDR2 SVGAGI (reference sequence). The CDR3 is 14 amino acids. CDR3 loop: CASRDIQGGTEAFF. The DNA of the CDR3 is TGTGCCAGCAGAGACATACAGGGAGGCACTGAAGCTTTCTTT.

V usage is TRBV15 and J usage is TRBJ1-6, with a weak D call TRBD1 (6 bases). Germline V gives CDR1 LNHNV, CDR2 YYDKDF (reference sequence). The CDR3 contains 16 residues. The ends were cut back, 1 base at V and 7 bases at J, with 14 bases in the middle. CDR3 sequence reads: CATSRARTAGNSPLHF. The DNA for the CDR3 is TGTGCCACCAGCAGAGCCCGGACAGCTGGAAATTCACCCCTCCACTTT.

This chain uses TRBV4-2 with TRBJ2-1; D may be TRBD2 (6 bases). This CDR3 contains 15 residues. The germline V gene has CDR1 LGHNA and CDR2 YNFKEQ. Trimming stripped 1 base from V and 6 bases from J, with 13 bases between. CDR3 bases: TGTGCCAGCAGCCAAGCGGGCGGGGTTGTCAATGAGCAGTTCTTC. Its protein product is CASSQAGGVVNEQFF.

The rearrangement joins TRBV27 to TRBJ2-3, with D perhaps TRBD2 (6 bases). Trimming took 6 bases from V and 9 from J, leaving 10 bases between them. The CDR3 is made up of 11 amino acids. Germline V CDR1 and CDR2: MNHEY, SMNVEV (reference sequence). The CDR3 bases are TGTGCCAGCAGGACGGGGAGGACGCAGTATTTT. Its translation is CASRTGRTQYF.

The CDR3 DNA follows: TGTGCCAGCAGCTTAGCGGGACTAGCGGGAGGAGAGCAGTACTTC. Translating gives CASSLAGLAGGEQYF. This rearrangement joins TRBV11-2 to TRBJ2-7; 15 positions match TRBD2. The CDR3 runs to 15 residues. The trim removed 1 base at V and 7 bases at J, leaving 2 bases unmatched. CDR1 SGHAT and CDR2 FQNNGV come from the germline V gene.

V usage is TRBV13 and J usage is TRBJ2-1; D tentatively reads TRBD1 or TRBD2 (5 bases each). The CDR3 is made up of 15 amino acids. Germline V gives CDR1 PRHDT, CDR2 FYEKMQ (reference sequence). V lost 4 bases and J lost 4, with 14 bases in between. Here the CDR3 reads CASSSRDLPYNEQFF. The CDR3, as DNA: TGTGCCAGCAGCTCCCGGGACCTCCCATACAATGAGCAGTTCTTC. The whole variable domain, filled in from reference TRBV13 and TRBJ2-1, reads AAGVIQSPRHLIKEKRETATLKCYPIPRHDTVYWYQQGPGQDPQFLISFYEKMQSDKGSIPDRFSAQQFSDYHSELNMSSLELGDSALYFCASSSRDLPYNEQFFGPGTRLTVL.

The chain recombines TRBV2 with TRBJ1-1; D unclear. V dropped 1 base and J dropped 5 bases, with 14 bases sitting between them. This CDR3 has 15 residues. Germline V gene sequence: CDR1 SNHLY, CDR2 FYNNEI. CDR3 sequence: CASSEVAGLVTEAFF. For the CDR3, the DNA is TGTGCCAGCAGTGAAGTGGCCGGTTTAGTGACTGAAGCTTTCTTT.